These 21 T cell receptor beta chains came from one sample sequenced in a study of vaccination and CD4 T cells after COVID-19. These receptors have no known antigen. The sample's treatment: approximately 11-day PBMC culture with coronavirus spike peptide pools or control peptides (ViraFEST assay). The unexposed donor provided CD4+ T cells, which were taken before the COVID-19 pandemic (2011-2018). Sequencing of cultured CD4+ T cell DNA used the Oncomine TCR Beta short-read assay. TCRdb ran MiXCR on the PCR reads and lists one entry per CDR3 protein. The data contain a few thousand distinct CDR3 sequences, 46% of them singletons. Sequencing was performed on CD4+ T cells from blood, cultured in vitro. The source of these receptors is a human donor in good health.

The table lists this clonotype with a few counts. This sequence joins TRBV20-1 and TRBJ1-5; D is unresolved. CDR3 length: 17 residues. Per germline, CDR1 DFQATT and CDR2 SNEGSKA (reference sequence). The ends were cut back, 0 bases at V and 1 base at J, with 16 bases in the middle. CDR3 sequence: CSARDERAGRSNQPQHF. CDR3 in DNA: TGCAGTGCTAGAGATGAGAGGGCTGGACGGAGCAATCAGCCCCAGCATTTT.

The chain recombines TRBV7-9 with TRBJ2-1; 8 positions agree with TRBD1. V was pared by 1 base and J by 1 base, with 6 bases of the junction left unmatched. The length of the CDR3 is 17 residues. Germline CDR1 reads SEHNR; CDR2 reads FQNEAQ (reference sequence). The CDR3 DNA sequence: TGTGCCAGCAGCTTAGAGAGACAGGGGAGGTCCTACAATGAGCAGTTCTTC. Its protein is CASSLERQGRSYNEQFF.

The chain uses TRBV5-4 and TRBJ2-5; D is tentatively TRBD1 or TRBD2 (5 bases each). CDR1 is SGHNT, CDR2 YYREEE, per germline (reference sequence). The CDR3 loop spans 15 amino acids. Trimming left V 0 bases short and J 5 bases short, with 14 bases between. This CDR3 is CASSLAIDRGETQYF. CDR3 bases: TGTGCCAGCAGCTTGGCCATAGACAGAGGGGAGACCCAGTACTTC.

The chain couples TRBV21-1 to TRBJ1-5; the listed D gene, TRBD1, was not tested against the DNA. TRBV21-1 is assigned pseudogene status. The CDR3 has 16 amino acids. CDR3 region: CASSKNGTAGNQPQHF. The CDR3 nucleotides are TGTGCCAGCAGCAAAAATGGGACAGCCGGCAATCAGCCCCAGCATTTT.

J is TRBJ2-4 and V is TRBV7-2; 8 bases map to TRBD1. This CDR3 is 16 amino acids long. The V segment lost 4 bases and the J segment 3 bases; nucleotides outside the gene matches: 8. Germline lookup yields CDR1 SGHTA and CDR2 FQGNSA. CDR3 protein: CASSSQGARSKNIQYF. The CDR3 DNA sequence: TGTGCCAGCAGCTCCCAGGGGGCGAGGAGCAAAAACATTCAGTACTTC.

This clonotype was seen only a few times. The V gene is TRBV6-2 or TRBV6-3, the J gene TRBJ1-6; D might be TRBD1 (6 bases). Per germline, CDR1 MNHEY and CDR2 SVGEGT. The CDR3 is 15 residues long. V lost 2 bases, J lost 5 bases, and 10 bases lay in between. The CDR3 DNA follows: TGTGCCAGCAGTTACGACAGGACGGATAATTCACCCCTCCACTTT. This encodes CASSYDRTDNSPLHF.

The chain uses TRBV2 and TRBJ1-1; tentatively, D is TRBD1 (5 bases). The V gene lost 4 bases and the J gene lost 2 bases, with 8 bases spanning the gap. The length of the CDR3 is 13 residues. Germline CDR1 is SNHLY and CDR2 is FYNNEI. The CDR3 region is CASSADTNTEAFF. The CDR3 nucleotides are TGTGCCAGCAGTGCGGACACCAACACTGAAGCTTTCTTT.

This clonotype was seen a few times. This chain links TRBV19 with TRBJ1-2; 7 bases are a match to TRBD1. The CDR3 contains 13 residues. The V gene's germline CDR1 is LNHDA and CDR2 SQIVND (reference sequence). V lost 5 bases to trimming and J lost 3 bases; unmatched junction nucleotides: 3. For the CDR3, the DNA is TGTGCCAGTAGTTTAGGGGGCCACTATGGCTACACCTTC. This gives the protein CASSLGGHYGYTF.

The chain recombines TRBV6-5 with TRBJ1-3; D unresolved. The germline V and J ends were trimmed by 4 bases and 4 bases, with 11 bases remaining between them. The germline gives CDR1 MNHEY, CDR2 SVGAGI. The CDR3 runs to 14 residues. CDR3 amino acids: CASSSQTEGNTIYF. The CDR3, as DNA: TGTGCCAGCAGTTCCCAGACTGAAGGAAACACCATATATTTT.

The chain couples TRBV10-3 to TRBJ2-2; tentatively, D is TRBD1 or TRBD2 (5 bases each). The germline gives CDR1 ENHRY, CDR2 SYGVKD. The V and J ends lost 3 bases and 8 bases respectively, with 13 bases between them. The CDR3 extends over 14 amino acids. The CDR3 DNA is TGTGCCATCAGTGACAGGGATGAGGGAGGGGAGCTGTTTTTT. Translation gives CAISDRDEGGELFF.

The genes are TRBV11-3 and TRBJ2-2, with D tentatively TRBD2 (6 bases). The CDR3 length is 15 residues. Germline lookup yields CDR1 SGHNT and CDR2 YENEEA. Trimming took 4 bases from V and 2 from J, leaving 11 bases between them. CDR3 in amino acids: CASSSRRDNTGELFF. In nucleotides, the CDR3 is TGTGCCAGCAGCTCTAGGCGGGACAACACCGGGGAGCTGTTTTTT.

CDR3 amino acids: CSASTSGGQETQYF. The CDR3 DNA sequence: TGCAGTGCTAGTACTAGCGGGGGGCAAGAGACCCAGTACTTC. The J gene is TRBJ2-5, the V gene TRBV20-1, with 12 positions matching TRBD2. In germline, CDR1 is DFQATT, CDR2 SNEGSKA (reference sequence). The CDR3 length is 14 residues. Trimming took 3 bases from V and 2 from J; bases not matched to a gene: 1.

V gene TRBV20-1 combines with J gene TRBJ2-2; the match to TRBD2 covers 8 bases. This CDR3 is 14 amino acids long. The ends lost 6 bases at V and 2 bases at J; junction bases unmatched: 5. Germline V gives CDR1 DFQATT, CDR2 SNEGSKA (reference sequence). CDR3 sequence: CSAEGLANTGELFF. The CDR3 nucleotides read TGCAGTGCCGAAGGACTAGCCAACACCGGGGAGCTGTTTTTT.

V gene TRBV6-1 combines with J gene TRBJ2-6; the match to TRBD2 covers 7 bases. This CDR3 contains 18 residues. The V segment lost 6 bases and the J segment 0 bases; nucleotides outside the gene matches: 11. Germline-derived CDR1 and CDR2 are MNHNS and SASEGT. The CDR3 DNA is TGTGCCAGCAGACCTAGGGAGCGGGGCCGCTCTGGGGCCAACGTCCTGACTTTC. Its protein is CASRPRERGRSGANVLTF.

This chain joins TRBV29-1 and TRBJ2-3; the D gene could be TRBD1 or TRBD2 (5 bases each). CDR1 SQVTM and CDR2 ANQGSEA come from the germline V gene. The CDR3 is made up of 13 amino acids. The CDR3 nucleotides read TGCGTATTAAGGGGACGGTACACAGATACGCAGTATTTT. Protein sequence: CVLRGRYTDTQYF.

This clonotype has only a few counts. The chain couples TRBV7-9 to TRBJ2-3; the match to TRBD1 covers 7 bases. J was trimmed by 0 bases and V by 5 bases; bases with no gene match: 8. The CDR3 is 16 amino acids. Germline V gene data show CDR1 as SEHNR and CDR2 as FQNEAQ (reference sequence). CDR3: CASSATWTGSTDTQYF. In DNA, the CDR3 is TGTGCCAGCAGCGCGACCTGGACAGGCAGCACAGATACGCAGTATTTT.

This clonotype occurred a few times. The V gene is TRBV19, the J gene TRBJ1-2; TRBD1 aligns across 8 bases. Trimming at V came to 3 bases and at J to 4 bases, leaving 4 bases not matched to a gene. The CDR3 has 14 amino acids. CDR1 and CDR2 (germline): LNHDA, SQIVND (reference sequence). CDR3 amino acids: CASSMGQAGYGYTF. The CDR3, as DNA: TGTGCCAGTAGTATGGGACAGGCAGGCTATGGCTACACCTTC.

The rearrangement links TRBV10-1 to TRBJ1-5; 12 bases map to TRBD1. Germline V lookup: CDR1 WNHNN, CDR2 SYGVQD (reference sequence). Unmatched junction bases numbered 12, after V lost 6 bases and J lost 9 bases. CDR3 size: 16 residues. The CDR3 reads CASSRPGQGARRPQHF. DNA for the CDR3: TGCGCCAGCAGCCGACCGGGACAGGGGGCGCGACGGCCCCAGCATTTT.

This CDR3 is CAWDRVYEAFF. For the CDR3, the DNA is TGTGCCTGGGACAGGGTTTACGAAGCTTTCTTT. The chain is built from TRBV30 and TRBJ1-1, with 7 bases aligning to TRBD1. Germline CDR1 is GTSNPN and CDR2 is SVGIG (reference sequence). The junction had 5 bases not matched to a gene; V was cut back by 5 bases and J by 8 bases. The CDR3 spans 11 residues.

This clonotype has a handful of counts. This chain uses TRBV19 with TRBJ2-3; TRBD2 is a possible D gene (6 bases). The CDR3 contains 13 residues. CDR1 LNHDA and CDR2 SQIVND come from the germline V gene (reference sequence). V was cut by 9 bases and J by 6 bases, with 16 bases left in between. The CDR3 region is CASRKRVRDTQYF. CDR3 DNA sequence: TGTGCCAGCCGGAAGCGGGTACGCGATACGCAGTATTTT.

Regarding this clonotype: Germline and junction disagree at one end, which may indicate a read error. The V and J genes are TRBV4-1 and TRBJ1-3; tentatively, D is TRBD1 (5 bases). Germline V lookup: CDR1 MGHRA, CDR2 YSYEKL. This CDR3 region has 17 residues. CDR3 region: CASSQAQGQTSGNTIYF. The DNA for the CDR3 is TGCGCTAGCAGCCAAGCCCAGGGTCAAACCTCTGGAAACACCATATATTTT.